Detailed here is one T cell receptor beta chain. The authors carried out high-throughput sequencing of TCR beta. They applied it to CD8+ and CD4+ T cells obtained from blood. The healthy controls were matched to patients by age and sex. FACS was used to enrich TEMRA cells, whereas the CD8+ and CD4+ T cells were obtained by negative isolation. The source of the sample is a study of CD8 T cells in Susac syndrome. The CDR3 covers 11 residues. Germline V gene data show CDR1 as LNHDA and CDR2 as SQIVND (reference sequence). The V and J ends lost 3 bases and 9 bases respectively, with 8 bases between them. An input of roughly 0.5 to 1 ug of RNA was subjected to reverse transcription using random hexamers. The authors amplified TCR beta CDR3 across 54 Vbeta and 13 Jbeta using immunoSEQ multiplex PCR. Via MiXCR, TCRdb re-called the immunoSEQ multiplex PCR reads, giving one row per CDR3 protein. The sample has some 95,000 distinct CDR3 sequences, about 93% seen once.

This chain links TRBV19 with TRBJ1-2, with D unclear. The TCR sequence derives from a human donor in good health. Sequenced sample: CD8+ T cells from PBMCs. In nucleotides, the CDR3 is TGTGCCAGTAGTATCGGAGCGAGCTACACCTTC. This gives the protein CASSIGASYTF.